The 17 T cell receptor beta chains below were found in one sample sequenced in a study of T cell clonality in common variable immunodeficiency. Produced via immunoSEQ multiplex PCR; TCRdb's table is partial and in-frame only. The sample shows approximately 44,000 clones, none of them appearing just once. Sequenced input: peripheral blood mononuclear cells. The source of these receptors is a person between 18 and 75 years old in good health.

This clone came up many times. The observed sequence ends 3 residues before the CDR3 terminus, with the missing tail filled in from the germline J gene. Other DNA sequences within the sample encode an identical CDR3. The V call is TRBV20-1, the J call TRBJ2-3; TRBD2 aligns across 9 bases. The J segment lost 4 bases and the V segment lost 6 bases, leaving 8 bases of the junction unmatched. The CDR3 extends over 14 amino acids. Germline V gene lookup returns CDR1 DFQATT and CDR2 SNEGSKA (reference sequence). The CDR3: CSAGAGGIADTQYF. The CDR3 DNA, read in part, is TGCAGTGCGGGCGCGGGGGGGATAGCAGATACG.

This clone was counted ten times or more. The CDR3 end falls 3 residues outside the read, so it is completed with the germline J gene. The gene calls are TRBV28 and TRBJ2-2; 8 bases line up with TRBD1. CDR1 MDHEN and CDR2 SYDVKM come from the germline V gene. The CDR3 is 16 amino acids. Losses at the gene ends were 6 bases for V and 7 bases for J; bases not matched to a gene: 13. CDR3 bases read: TGTGCCAGCAGGAGGGGAACAGGGGGGCCGGGCGGGGAG. Its translation is CASRRGTGGPGGE. The entire CDR3 sequence reads CASRRGTGGPGGELFF.

This clone was found many times. Read data end 3 residues before the CDR3 end; the end is taken from the germline J gene. The chain couples TRBV20-1 to TRBJ2-3, with 10 bases lining up with TRBD2. The CDR3 covers 16 residues. Germline lookup yields CDR1 DFQATT and CDR2 SNEGSKA (reference sequence). Losses at the gene ends were 6 bases for V and 2 bases for J; bases not matched to a gene: 11. The CDR3 bases that were read are TGCAGTGCCAGGGGAGAGCGGGGGGGCGACACAGATACG. It specifies CSARGERGGDTDT. In full, the CDR3 reads CSARGERGGDTDTQYF.

This clone was found many times. The read terminates 3 residues ahead of where the CDR3 ends, so the germline J gene completes it. The chain employs TRBV20-1 and TRBJ2-2; TRBD1 matches at 9 bases. The CDR3 is 16 amino acids. Looked up from germline, CDR1 is DFQATT and CDR2 is SNEGSKA (reference sequence). The V gene end was trimmed by 3 bases and the J gene end by 4 bases; junction bases not matched to a gene: 9. This CDR3 is CSARARTGDGTGELFF. The part of the CDR3 DNA that was read is TGCAGTGCTAGGGCCCGGACAGGGGACGGCACCGGGGAG.

This clone was detected many times. The missing CDR3 end, 3 residues past where the read stops, is filled in from the germline J gene. The rearrangement joins TRBV7-2 to TRBJ1-5, with 7 positions matching TRBD1. With V trimmed by 4 bases and J by 2 bases, 5 bases remained unmatched. The CDR3 loop spans 15 amino acids. Germline assignment: CDR1 SGHTA and CDR2 FQGNSA. The sequenced part of the CDR3 DNA is TGTGCCAGCAGCTCATCAGGGGGTGGCAATCAGCCC. This codes for CASSSSGGGNQP. The complete CDR3 protein is CASSSSGGGNQPQHF.

This clone was seen ten or more times. From the germline J gene comes the end of the CDR3, since the read stops 3 residues before it. The V call is TRBV7-8, the J call TRBJ2-3; possibly TRBD1 or TRBD2 for D (6 bases each). Germline CDR1 is SGHVS and CDR2 is FQNEAQ. The CDR3 has 14 residues. V dropped 2 bases and J dropped 8 bases, with 14 bases sitting between them. The sequenced part of the CDR3 DNA is TGTGCCAGCAGCTTACAGGGCAGGGGAGGTACG. As protein: CASSLQGRGGT. The whole CDR3 protein is CASSLQGRGGTQYF.

In this sample, this clone turned up many times. The read stops 3 residues short of the end of the CDR3; the missing end is completed from the germline J gene. V usage is TRBV19 and J usage is TRBJ2-2, with a possible D match to TRBD1 (6 bases). CDR1 is LNHDA, CDR2 SQIVND, per germline (reference sequence). This CDR3 has 11 amino acids. Here the CDR3 reads CAGGNTGELFF. The CDR3 DNA, read in part, is TGTGCAGGGGGTAACACCGGGGAG. Full variable domain (missing parts from reference TRBV19 and TRBJ2-2): DGGITQSPKYLFRKEGQNVTLSCEQNLNHDAMYWYRQDPGQGLRLIYYSQIVNDFQKGDIAEGYSVSREKKESFPLTVTSAQKNPTAFYLCAGGNTGELFFGEGSRLTVL.

This clone was observed many times. The sequenced CDR3 bases are TGTGCCAGCAGAATAGGGGGCGGGAATCAGCCC. This gives the protein CASRIGGGNQP. The full CDR3 is CASRIGGGNQPQHF. J is TRBJ1-5 and V is TRBV13; 7 nucleotides align to TRBD1. The read terminates 3 residues ahead of where the CDR3 ends, so the germline J gene completes it. J lost 4 bases, V lost 6 bases, and 6 bases had no gene match. CDR3 length: 14 residues. Germline values: CDR1 PRHDT, CDR2 FYEKMQ (reference sequence).

At least ten counts were recorded for this clone. The read ends 3 residues early relative to the CDR3; the germline J gene fills the gap. This chain joins TRBV7-2 and TRBJ2-2; the D is unclear. The CDR3 is 13 residues long. Per the germline V gene, CDR1 is SGHTA and CDR2 is FQGNSA. Trimming shortened V by 4 bases and J by 7 bases, and 10 bases separated the two germline ends. The sequenced part of the CDR3 DNA is TGTGCCAGCAGCTCACGTCGCAGCGGGGAG. This gives the protein CASSSRRSGE. The full-length CDR3 reads as CASSSRRSGELFF.

This clone showed up many times. The read gets to within 3 residues of the CDR3 end, and the germline J gene fills in the rest. The V call is TRBV6-2 or TRBV6-3, the J call TRBJ1-2; 9 nucleotides align to TRBD1. V shed 6 bases and J 7 bases; nucleotides not matched to a gene: 9. The CDR3 length is 14 residues. CDR1 is MNHEY, CDR2 SVGEGT, per germline. The CDR3 bases that were read are TGTGCCAGCAGCGGGGGACAGGGAGTAGGTGGC. As protein: CASSGGQGVGG. Given in full, the CDR3 is CASSGGQGVGGYTF.

This clone was counted many times. The read terminates 3 residues before the CDR3 end, so the remaining end is supplied by the germline J gene. The chain carries TRBV6-1 and TRBJ1-6; tentative D call: TRBD1 (5 bases). This CDR3 spans 18 amino acids. V lost 2 bases and J 2 bases, leaving 16 bases between the germline ends. The germline gives CDR1 MNHNS, CDR2 SASEGT. CDR3 DNA, as far as it was read: TGTGCCAGCAGTGAACGTGACGGGTGGGGGGCCTATAATTCACCC. Translation gives CASSERDGWGAYNSP. The CDR3 in its entirety is CASSERDGWGAYNSPLHF.

This clone appeared many times. The read gets to within 3 residues of the CDR3 end, and the germline J gene fills in the rest. This chain links TRBV12-3 or TRBV12-4 with TRBJ2-2; D uncertain. The CDR3 is made up of 14 amino acids. V gave up 3 bases and J gave up 1 base, with 6 bases separating them. CDR3 DNA, as far as it was read: TGTGCCAGCAGTTTTGTCAGGAACACCGGGGAG. Translated, it gives CASSFVRNTGE. The full CDR3 is CASSFVRNTGELFF.

This clone has ten or more counts. The read ends 3 residues shy of where the CDR3 ends; the end is completed using the germline J gene. V gene TRBV12-3 or TRBV12-4 combines with J gene TRBJ2-7, with 9 nucleotides matching TRBD1. CDR3 length: 14 amino acids. The ends lost 6 bases at V and 6 bases at J; junction bases unmatched: 9. The CDR3 sequence: CASSRDRVKGEQYF. Partial CDR3 DNA: TGTGCCAGCAGCCGGGACAGGGTCAAGGGCGAG.

This clone was detected a few times. The read terminates 3 residues before the CDR3 end, so the remaining end is supplied by the germline J gene. The same CDR3 also results from other DNA sequences found in this sample. This rearrangement joins TRBV18 to TRBJ2-1, with D uncertain. Germline loops: CDR1 KGHSH, CDR2 LQKENI. The CDR3 runs 14 residues. Between the trimmed V and J ends, which lost 3 bases and 4 bases, there was a span of 10 bases. The CDR3 region is CASSPSVRYNEQFF. CDR3 DNA, as far as it was read: TGTGCCAGCTCACCGTCGGTACGGTACAATGAG.

This clone has at least ten counts. The read terminates 3 residues ahead of where the CDR3 ends, so the germline J gene completes it. V and J are TRBV18 and TRBJ1-1; D gene ambiguous. The CDR3 contains 13 residues. Germline loops: CDR1 KGHSH, CDR2 LQKENI. The germline V and J ends were trimmed by 4 bases and 1 base, with 7 bases remaining between them. The covered CDR3 bases are TGTGCCAGCTCACTTGACAAGAACACTGAA. It yields the protein CASSLDKNTE. The whole CDR3 sequence is CASSLDKNTEAFF. The whole variable domain, remainder taken from reference TRBV18 and TRBJ1-1, is NAGVMQNPRHLVRRRGQEARLRCSPMKGHSHVYWYRQLPEEGLKFMVYLQKENIIDESGMPKERFSAEFPKEGPSILRIQQVVRGDSAAYFCASSLDKNTEAFFGQGTRLTVV.

This clone was observed many times. The read finishes 3 residues shy of the CDR3 end, and the germline J gene is used to complete it. This chain connects TRBV5-6 to TRBJ1-1, with 8 positions matching TRBD1. After removal of 1 base from V and 4 bases from J, the junction contained 3 bases not matched to a gene. The CDR3 extends over 14 amino acids. The germline CDR1 and CDR2 sequences are SGHDT and YYEEEE. The CDR3 loop is CASSLTGGSTEAFF. CDR3 bases read: TGTGCCAGCAGCTTGACAGGGGGTAGCACTGAA. Full variable domain (rest looked up from reference TRBV5-6 and TRBJ1-1): DAGVTQSPTHLIKTRGQQVTLRCSPKSGHDTVSWYQQALGQGPQFIFQYYEEEERQRGNFPDRFSGHQFPNYSSELNVNALLLGDSALYLCASSLTGGSTEAFFGQGTRLTVV.

At least ten counts were recorded for this clone. The CDR3 end falls 3 residues outside the read, so it is completed with the germline J gene. The rearrangement links TRBV20-1 to TRBJ2-1, with D perhaps matching TRBD2 (6 bases). The germline gives CDR1 DFQATT, CDR2 SNEGSKA (reference sequence). Trimming cost V 3 bases and J 7 bases, with 16 bases left between them. CDR3 length: 14 residues. The CDR3: CSASWRGLKNEQFF. The sequenced part of the CDR3 DNA is TGCAGTGCTAGTTGGAGGGGCCTAAAGAATGAG.